The 3 T cell receptor beta chains below come from one sample, sequenced in a study of T cells in Graves' hyperthyroidism and ophthalmopathy. Amplification of TCR beta CDR3 regions used RNA as the template. A first-round RT-PCR of the TCR CDR3 used the HTBI primer set. TCRdb passed the multiplex PCR reads through MiXCR, listing each CDR3 protein once. The repertoire consists of about 360,000 distinct CDR3 sequences, with over 10% occurring once and the leading ten covering 9.2%. The sequenced material came from blood. The receptor set was obtained from a young woman with Graves' hyperthyroidism.

V usage is TRBV4-1 and J usage is TRBJ1-3; D possibly corresponds to TRBD1 (5 bases). Germline V gene lookup returns CDR1 MGHRA and CDR2 YSYEKL. CDR3 length equals 20 residues. Trimming took 1 base from V and 0 from J, leaving 22 bases between them. The CDR3 protein is CASSQGYRSSTAASGNTIYF. In DNA, the CDR3 is TGCGCCAGCAGCCAAGGTTACAGGAGTAGCACCGCGGCCTCTGGAAACACCATATATTTT.

This clonotype is a singleton in its sample. This chain uses TRBV27 with TRBJ2-7; 14 bases agree with TRBD2. CDR1 and CDR2 (germline): MNHEY, SMNVEV (reference sequence). The CDR3 loop spans 16 amino acids. J was trimmed by 3 bases and V by 3 bases; bases with no gene match: 4. The CDR3, as DNA: TGTGCCAGCAGTTTCTCGGGACTAGCGGGGGACTACGAGCAGTACTTC. Amino acids: CASSFSGLAGDYEQYF.

This clonotype was recorded at least ten times. The V and J genes are TRBV20-1 and TRBJ2-6; tentative D call: TRBD1 (6 bases). The CDR3 contains 14 residues. V was clipped by 5 bases and J by 4 bases, with 12 bases between them. Germline V gene sequence: CDR1 DFQATT, CDR2 SNEGSKA (reference sequence). This CDR3 is CSAQQGEGANVLTF. In nucleotides, the CDR3 is TGCAGTGCTCAACAGGGTGAAGGGGCCAACGTCCTGACTTTC.